These T cell receptor beta chains were read from a single sample in a study of read filtering for tumor transcriptome and immune sequencing. One entry per CDR3 protein, called by TCRdb with MiXCR from the reads. Of fewer than 30,000 distinct CDR3 sequences in the sample, less than 25% were seen once. Sequencing was done on a sample of a population of CD138-negative cells sorted from bone marrow. Receptor source: a donor aged 40 or older with multiple myeloma. Each CDR3 is given with its conserved first and last residue. Fields, in order: V gene, J gene, CDR3 protein.

V: TRBV24-1; J: TRBJ2-1; CDR3: CATSDFFQAGGVHEQFF
V: TRBV5-1; J: TRBJ1-1; CDR3: CASSSNAGGGGTEAFF
V: TRBV3-1; J: TRBJ2-3; CDR3: CASSQLADTQYF
V: TRBV29-1; J: TRBJ2-5; CDR3: CSGAGTSRETQYF
V: TRBV18; J: TRBJ2-3; CDR3: CASSGTLTDTQYF
V: TRBV9; J: TRBJ2-5; CDR3: CASSAGTGLQETQYF
V: TRBV6-6; J: TRBJ2-7; CDR3: CASSYEAGTTYEQYF
V: TRBV7-9; J: TRBJ2-7; CDR3: CASSPRGRDRASYEQYF
V: TRBV9; J: TRBJ2-1; CDR3: CASSFRLAGGLGSYNEQFF
V: TRBV20-1; J: TRBJ2-1; CDR3: CSAREAPVNEQFF
V: TRBV29-1; J: TRBJ2-5; CDR3: CSVDSGIETQYF
V: TRBV6-2/TRBV6-3; J: TRBJ2-1; CDR3: CASSYQASGYNEQFF
V: TRBV30; J: TRBJ2-5; CDR3: CAWRQGKWAETQYF